This TCR beta chain came from a study of breast tumors, draining lymph nodes, adjacent tissues. Study observations and caveats: Compared with basal-like, luminal-like tumors shared significantly more repertoire with nontumor tissue. Data only fit, rather than demonstrated, lymph node origin of most tumor T cells. Most tumor T cells seemingly derive from lymph node, then expand in tumor.

Notes on this clonotype: Its antigen remains unknown. A much larger clone is a single base away; this may be a read error.

TCRdb ran MiXCR on the multiplex PCR reads and lists one entry per CDR3 protein. Of about 180,000 distinct CDR3 sequences listed, 30% to 35% are singletons. The V gene lost 4 bases and the J gene lost 3 bases, with 27 bases spanning the gap. CDR3 size: 19 residues. Germline V lookup: CDR1 SGHTA, CDR2 FQGNSA. Axillary draining lymph nodes of breast cancer patients supplied the node samples. The sequenced material came from axillary lymph node tissue. The sequence came from a female donor with breast cancer. Some clones in this sample may be carry-over from other donors' samples. V is TRBV7-2 and J is TRBJ1-1, with a weak D call TRBD1 (6 bases). The CDR3 is CASSSRQVVMSLMHTEAFF. Written as DNA, the CDR3 is TGTGCCAGCAGCTCTCGACAGGTCGTAATGTCGTTGATGCACACTGAAGCTTTCTTT.